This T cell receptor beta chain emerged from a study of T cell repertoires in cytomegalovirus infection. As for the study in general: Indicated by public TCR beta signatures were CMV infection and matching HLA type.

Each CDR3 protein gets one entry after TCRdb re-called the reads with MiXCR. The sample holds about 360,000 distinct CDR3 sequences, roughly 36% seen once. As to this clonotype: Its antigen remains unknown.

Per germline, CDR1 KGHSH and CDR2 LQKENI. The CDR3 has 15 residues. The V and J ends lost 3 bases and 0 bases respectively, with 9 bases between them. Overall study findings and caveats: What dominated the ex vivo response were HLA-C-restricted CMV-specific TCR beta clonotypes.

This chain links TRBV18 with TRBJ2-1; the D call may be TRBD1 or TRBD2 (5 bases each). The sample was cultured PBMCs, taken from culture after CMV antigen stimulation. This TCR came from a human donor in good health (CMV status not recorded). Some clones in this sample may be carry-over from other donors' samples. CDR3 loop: CASSPGPGSYNEQFF. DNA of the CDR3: TGTGCCAGCTCACCGGGACCCGGCTCCTACAATGAGCAGTTCTTC.